The TCR beta chain described here comes from a study of blood T cell repertoires in COVID-19. Across the study: Specimens from acute and convalescent COVID-19 originated in the United States, Italy and Spain. PBMCs, B-cell-depleted T cells, or T cells provided the cDNA or gDNA that made up the material.

The CDR3 is 15 residues long. Germline CDR1 and CDR2: SGDLS and YYNGEE. V trimming: 3 bases; J trimming: 13 bases; junction bases outside the gene matches: 9. In the authors' methods: Quantification of nucleated cells was approximated via reference gene primer amplification. Using immunoSEQ multiplex PCR, the repertoire was profiled, and TCRdb retains in-frame clones only, with some absent. V and J calls plus clone size are reproduced from that table; the DNA served to infer D and trimming. The table lists roughly 220,000 clones, 70% to 90% of them singletons. The TCR comes from a man between 60 and 75 years old with acute or convalescent COVID-19. V usage is TRBV9 and J usage is TRBJ2-1, with 14 bases fitting TRBD2. The material sequenced was peripheral blood. The DNA for the CDR3 is TGTGCCAGCAGCGGGGGACTAGCGGGGGCCGATAACCAGTTCTTC. Protein sequence: CASSGGLAGADNQFF.